These 7 T cell receptor beta chains were sequenced from one sample in a study of OX40 agonist ivuxolimab in advanced cancers. Library preparation used the immunoSEQ multiplex PCR assay. The clones in this table, taken by TCRdb from immuneACCESS, are in-frame only. Not every clone is retained; where verified, under half of the shortfall comes from an unresolved V gene, and the cause of the rest is unknown. The sample records more than 50,000 clones, roughly 84% of which are singletons. The top ten clones comprise about 4.8% of the sample. Sequencing used CD4+ or CD8+ T cells sorted from blood, obtained in a trial of the OX40 agonist ivuxolimab. These receptors all stem from an adult with an advanced solid tumor such as melanoma, head and neck, liver or kidney cancer.

This chain uses TRBV7-3 with TRBJ2-2, with TRBD1 matching over 8 bases. The CDR3 spans 13 residues. Germline values: CDR1 SGHTA, CDR2 FQGTGA. Losses at the gene ends were 6 bases for V and 6 bases for J; bases not matched to a gene: 3. The CDR3 here is CASRQGASGELFF. The DNA for the CDR3 is TGTGCCAGCAGGCAGGGGGCTTCCGGGGAGCTGTTTTTT. The whole variable domain, remainder taken from reference TRBV7-3 and TRBJ2-2, is GAGVSQTPSNKVTEKGKYVELRCDPISGHTALYWYRQSLGQGPEFLIYFQGTGAADDSGLPNDRFFAVRPEGSVSTLKIQRTERGDSAVYLCASRQGASGELFFGEGSRLTVL.

The chain links TRBV29-1 to TRBJ1-3, with D possibly TRBD1 on 5 matching bases. Germline assignment: CDR1 SQVTM and CDR2 ANQGSEA. V lost 7 bases to trimming and J lost 2 bases, with 15 bases between them. This CDR3 comprises 14 residues. This CDR3 reads CSGTAGRAGNTIYF. For the CDR3, the DNA is TGCAGCGGGACGGCAGGGAGGGCTGGAAACACCATATATTTT.

This clone is a singleton in its sample. The chain recombines TRBV2 with TRBJ2-3, with D unclear. V was trimmed by 0 bases and J by 5 bases, leaving 12 bases between them. The CDR3 has 15 residues. CDR1 and CDR2 from the germline V gene are SNHLY and FYNNEI. The CDR3 here is CASSEAGLRGDTQYF. CDR3 DNA: TGTGCCAGCAGTGAAGCAGGGCTCCGCGGAGATACGCAGTATTTT.

V and J are TRBV9 and TRBJ2-6; 7 bases match TRBD1. V gave up 3 bases and J gave up 1 base; unmatched junction bases: 7. CDR1 is SGDLS and CDR2 is YYNGEE in the germline V gene. This CDR3 has 17 amino acids. In nucleotides, the CDR3 is TGTGCCAGCAGCGGACAGGGCGGTGGATCTGGGGCCAACGTCCTGACTTTC. Its protein product is CASSGQGGGSGANVLTF. Full variable domain (remainder filled in from reference TRBV9 and TRBJ2-6): DSGVTQTPKHLITATGQRVTLRCSPRSGDLSVYWYQQSLDQGLQFLIQYYNGEERAKGNILERFSAQQFPDLHSELNLSSLELGDSALYFCASSGQGGGSGANVLTFGAGSRLTVL.

The rearrangement joins TRBV18 to TRBJ2-7, with D perhaps given as TRBD1 or TRBD2 (5 bases each). CDR3 length equals 15 residues. Trimming removed 4 bases from V and 2 bases from J, with 15 bases in between. Germline-derived CDR1 and CDR2 are KGHSH and LQKENI. The CDR3 sequence is CASSRERGDTYEQYF. DNA for the CDR3: TGTGCCAGCTCACGGGAGAGAGGGGATACCTACGAGCAGTACTTC. Variable domain in full (rest from reference TRBV18 and TRBJ2-7): NAGVMQNPRHLVRRRGQEARLRCSPMKGHSHVYWYRQLPEEGLKFMVYLQKENIIDESGMPKERFSAEFPKEGPSILRIQQVVRGDSAAYFCASSRERGDTYEQYFGPGTRLTVT.

The chain uses TRBV5-1 and TRBJ2-5; 12 nucleotides match TRBD2. The DNA end is a closer match to TRBJ2-7, so the J assignment may be wrong. There are 15 residues in the CDR3. Germline CDR1 is SGHRS and CDR2 is YFSETQ. The CDR3, as DNA: TGCGCCAGCAGCCCGACTAGCGGGAGAGAGTACGAGCAGTACTTC. This gives the protein CASSPTSGREYEQYF.

The chain employs TRBV2 and TRBJ2-3, with 13 positions matching TRBD2. V was pared by 7 bases and J by 0 bases, with 7 bases of the junction left unmatched. The CDR3 spans 17 residues. Germline CDR1 SNHLY, CDR2 FYNNEI. The DNA of the CDR3 is TGTGCCAGCACGGCCGGGACTAGCGGGAAGAGCACAGATACGCAGTATTTT. It is translated as CASTAGTSGKSTDTQYF.